The sequence of this TCR beta chain was determined in a study of regulatory T cells in long-lasting Graves disease. Library construction for TCR beta used iRepertoire HTBI primers and Arm-PCR of CDR3 regions. TCRdb processed the multiplex PCR reads anew with MiXCR; each CDR3 protein has one entry. The sample yields 250,000 to 400,000 distinct CDR3 sequences, 15% to 20% seen once. Time point defined: newly diagnosed GD, antithyroid drugs for less than 3 months. Extracted PBMC RNA gave rise to the TCR library. Germline-derived CDR1 and CDR2 are DFQATT and SNEGSKA (reference sequence). The CDR3 sequence is 16 residues long. J lost 0 bases, V lost 5 bases, and 3 bases had no gene match.

The sequence derives from a female donor with Graves disease. Sequencing was performed on peripheral blood mononuclear cells (PBMCs), taken at new diagnosis, from a patient treated with antithyroid drugs. The chain recombines TRBV20-1 with TRBJ2-6, with 11 bases lining up with TRBD1. CDR3: CSAGQGAGSGANVLTF. CDR3 coding DNA: TGCAGTGCTGGACAGGGGGCCGGCTCTGGGGCCAACGTCCTGACTTTC.